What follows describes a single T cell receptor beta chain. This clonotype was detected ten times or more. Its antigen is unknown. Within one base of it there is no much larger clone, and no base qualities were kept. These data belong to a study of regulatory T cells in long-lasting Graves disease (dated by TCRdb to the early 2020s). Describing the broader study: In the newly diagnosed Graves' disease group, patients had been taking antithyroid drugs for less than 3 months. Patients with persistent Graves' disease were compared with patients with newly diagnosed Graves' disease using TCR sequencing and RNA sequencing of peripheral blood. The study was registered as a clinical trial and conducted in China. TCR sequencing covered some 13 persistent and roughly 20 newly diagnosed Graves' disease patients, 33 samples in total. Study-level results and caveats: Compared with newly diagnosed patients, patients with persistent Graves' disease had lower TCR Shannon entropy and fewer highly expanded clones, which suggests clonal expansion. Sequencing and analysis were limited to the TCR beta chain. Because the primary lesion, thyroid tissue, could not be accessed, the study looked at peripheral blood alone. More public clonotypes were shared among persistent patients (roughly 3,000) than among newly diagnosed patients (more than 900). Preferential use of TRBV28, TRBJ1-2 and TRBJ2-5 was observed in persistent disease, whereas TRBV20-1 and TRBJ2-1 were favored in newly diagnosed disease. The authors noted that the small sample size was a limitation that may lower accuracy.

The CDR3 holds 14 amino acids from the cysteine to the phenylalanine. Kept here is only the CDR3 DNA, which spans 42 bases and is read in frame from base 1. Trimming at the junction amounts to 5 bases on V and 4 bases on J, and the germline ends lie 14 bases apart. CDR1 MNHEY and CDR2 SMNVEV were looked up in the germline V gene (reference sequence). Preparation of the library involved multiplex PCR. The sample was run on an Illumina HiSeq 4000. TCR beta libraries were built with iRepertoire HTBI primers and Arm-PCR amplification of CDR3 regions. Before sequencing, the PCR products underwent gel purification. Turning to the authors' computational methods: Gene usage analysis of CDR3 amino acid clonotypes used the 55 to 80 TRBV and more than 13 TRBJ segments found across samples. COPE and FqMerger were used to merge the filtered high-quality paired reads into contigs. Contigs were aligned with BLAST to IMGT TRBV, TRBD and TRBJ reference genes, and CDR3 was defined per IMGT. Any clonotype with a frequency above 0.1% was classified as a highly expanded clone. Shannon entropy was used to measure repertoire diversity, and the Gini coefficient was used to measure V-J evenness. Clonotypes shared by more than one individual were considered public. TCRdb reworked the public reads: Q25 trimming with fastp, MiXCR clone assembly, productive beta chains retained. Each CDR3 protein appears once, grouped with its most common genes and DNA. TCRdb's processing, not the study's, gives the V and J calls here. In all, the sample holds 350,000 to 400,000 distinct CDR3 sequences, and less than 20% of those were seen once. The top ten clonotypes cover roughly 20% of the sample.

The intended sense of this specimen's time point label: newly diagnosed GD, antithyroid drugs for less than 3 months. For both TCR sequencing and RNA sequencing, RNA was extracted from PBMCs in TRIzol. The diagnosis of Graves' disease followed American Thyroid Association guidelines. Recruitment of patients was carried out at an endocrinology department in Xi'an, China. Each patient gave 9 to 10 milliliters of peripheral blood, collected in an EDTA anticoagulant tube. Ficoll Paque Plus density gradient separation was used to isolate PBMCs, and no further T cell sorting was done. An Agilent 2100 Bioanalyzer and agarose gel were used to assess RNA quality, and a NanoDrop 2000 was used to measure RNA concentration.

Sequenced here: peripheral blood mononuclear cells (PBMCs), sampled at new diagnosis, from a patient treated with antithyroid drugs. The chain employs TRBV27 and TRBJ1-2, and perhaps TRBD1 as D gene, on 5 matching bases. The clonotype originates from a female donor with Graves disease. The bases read TGTGCCAGCAGTCCGCAAGACAGCCTCTATGGCTACACCTTC. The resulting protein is CASSPQDSLYGYTF.